This TCR beta chain was recorded in a study of T cells in localized non-small cell lung cancer. Study observations and caveats: Heterogeneity remains possible because sequencing was limited to only one tumor region. Uninvolved adjacent lung showed the highest T cell clonality, exceeding tumor. Prolonged overall survival went with higher T cell density in the blood. Adjacent lung held a median around 60 of the top 100 tumor clones.

Using immunoSEQ multiplex PCR, the repertoire was profiled, and TCRdb retains in-frame clones only, with some absent. Here the sample spans some 25,000 clones, 88% being singletons. The CDR3 runs to 16 residues. Trimming shortened V by 4 bases and J by 0 bases, and 15 bases separated the two germline ends. Germline CDR1 reads LGHNA; CDR2 reads YSLEER. A note on this clone: Its target is not known.

The V gene is TRBV4-3, the J gene TRBJ1-1; a possible D gene is TRBD1 (5 bases). This specimen consisted of peripheral blood mononuclear cells, obtained before any cancer treatment. This TCR was sampled from a woman aged 40-75 years with stage III lung adenocarcinoma. The CDR3, as DNA: TGCGCCAGCAGCCTAATTAGAGACAGCATGAACACTGAAGCTTTCTTT. Its translation: CASSLIRDSMNTEAFF.